The rows below give T cell receptor beta chains drawn from one sample of a study of blood T cell repertoires in COVID-19. Sequencing used immunoSEQ multiplex PCR; TCRdb keeps in-frame clones, though not all of them. This table holds some 80,000 clones, 88% found once. What was sequenced was peripheral blood. All receptors come from a human donor in a cohort sampled during active COVID-19. The CDR3 runs from the conserved cysteine through the conserved F or W. A D gene is named only where the DNA matches it firmly. The size field is filled for only some rows; it gives once, few, many or a size class.

cdr3_nt: TGTGCCAGCAGCTTGGGGGACAAACGGCATGGCTACACCTTC; cdr3_aa: CASSLGDKRHGYTF; j_call: TRBJ1-2; d_call: NA; clone_size: NA; v_call: TRBV5-8
cdr3_nt: TGTGCCAGCAGCCTGTCGGCTAGCTGGGATACGCAGTATTTT; cdr3_aa: CASSLSASWDTQYF; j_call: TRBJ2-3; d_call: NA; clone_size: NA; v_call: TRBV7-3
cdr3_nt: TGTGCCAGCAGCCTTAGCGGGCCCACCGGGGAGCTGTTTTTT; cdr3_aa: CASSLSGPTGELFF; j_call: TRBJ2-2; d_call: TRBD2; clone_size: NA; v_call: TRBV27
cdr3_nt: TGCGCCAGCAGCTTGATAACAGGGGTTCCCCAAGAGACCCAGTACTTC; cdr3_aa: CASSLITGVPQETQYF; j_call: TRBJ2-5; d_call: TRBD1; clone_size: NA; v_call: TRBV5-1
cdr3_nt: TGTGCCAGCAGCCCCGCCAGCTCCTACAATGAGCAGTTCTTC; cdr3_aa: CASSPASSYNEQFF; j_call: TRBJ2-1; d_call: NA; clone_size: NA; v_call: TRBV7-2
cdr3_nt: TGTGCCAGCAGCTTAGGGACTAGCGGGAGGAGGGTCGGAGATACGCAGTATTTT; cdr3_aa: CASSLGTSGRRVGDTQYF; j_call: TRBJ2-3; d_call: TRBD2; clone_size: NA; v_call: TRBV5-4
cdr3_nt: TGCGCCAGCAGCCTCGGGACTAGCGGCCCTCGGGATACGCAGTATTTT; cdr3_aa: CASSLGTSGPRDTQYF; j_call: TRBJ2-3; d_call: TRBD2; clone_size: NA; v_call: TRBV5-1
cdr3_nt: TGTGCCAGCAGGACGGACCCTACAGGGCTTTATAGCAATCAGCCCCAGCATTTT; cdr3_aa: CASRTDPTGLYSNQPQHF; j_call: TRBJ1-5; d_call: NA; clone_size: once; v_call: TRBV2
cdr3_nt: TGTGCCAGCAGCGCAACAGGGGTTAATCAGCCCCAGCATTTT; cdr3_aa: CASSATGVNQPQHF; j_call: TRBJ1-5; d_call: TRBD1; clone_size: NA; v_call: TRBV5-8
cdr3_nt: TGTGCCAGCAGCTTAGTGGGTGGGAGTGAGCAGTTCTTC; cdr3_aa: CASSLVGGSEQFF; j_call: TRBJ2-1; d_call: NA; clone_size: NA; v_call: TRBV11-2
cdr3_nt: TGTGCCAGCAGTCGAGAGGCTAGCTCCTATAATTCACCCCTCCACTTT; cdr3_aa: CASSREASSYNSPLHF; j_call: TRBJ1-6; d_call: NA; clone_size: NA; v_call: TRBV27
cdr3_nt: TGTGCCAGCAGTTACTCGGCGGGGGGAGGAGAGACCCAGTACTTC; cdr3_aa: CASSYSAGGGETQYF; j_call: TRBJ2-5; d_call: TRBD2; clone_size: NA; v_call: TRBV6-2/TRBV6-3
cdr3_nt: TGTGCCAGCTCACCTCCGGACAGGACTCAGCCCCAGCATTTT; cdr3_aa: CASSPPDRTQPQHF; j_call: TRBJ1-5; d_call: TRBD1; clone_size: NA; v_call: TRBV18
cdr3_nt: TGTGCCAGCAGTGCCAGGGGGGATCCTGCTACCTATAATTCACCCCTCCACTTT; cdr3_aa: CASSARGDPATYNSPLHF; j_call: TRBJ1-6; d_call: TRBD1; clone_size: NA; v_call: TRBV6-1
cdr3_nt: TGTGCCAGCAGCACCTTCAAGGCCGGACTAGCGGGCACCTACGAGCAGTACTTC; cdr3_aa: CASSTFKAGLAGTYEQYF; j_call: TRBJ2-7; d_call: TRBD2; clone_size: NA; v_call: TRBV11-2
cdr3_nt: TGTGCCAGCGCTAAGGCCGTGTCTAGCGGGGGGGCAGATACGCAGTATTTT; cdr3_aa: CASAKAVSSGGADTQYF; j_call: TRBJ2-3; d_call: TRBD2; clone_size: NA; v_call: TRBV5-8
cdr3_nt: TGCGCCAGCAGCACGGGACCACGGGACACGAATGAGCAGTTCTTC; cdr3_aa: CASSTGPRDTNEQFF; j_call: TRBJ2-1; d_call: NA; clone_size: NA; v_call: TRBV5-1
cdr3_nt: TGTGCCAGCAGTGAAAGACAGGGGGGCACAGATACGCAGTATTTT; cdr3_aa: CASSERQGGTDTQYF; j_call: TRBJ2-3; d_call: TRBD1; clone_size: NA; v_call: TRBV2
cdr3_nt: TGTGCCAGTAGTCCCCTATCCGGGACAGCCCTCTCCTACGAGCAGTACTTC; cdr3_aa: CASSPLSGTALSYEQYF; j_call: TRBJ2-7; d_call: TRBD1; clone_size: NA; v_call: TRBV19
cdr3_nt: TGTGCCACCTCTGACAGGGGAGGGATCTATGGCTACACCTTC; cdr3_aa: CATSDRGGIYGYTF; j_call: TRBJ1-2; d_call: TRBD1; clone_size: few; v_call: TRBV19
cdr3_nt: TGTGCCAGCAGCTTGCGGGGAACGAACTACGAGCAGTACTTC; cdr3_aa: CASSLRGTNYEQYF; j_call: TRBJ2-7; d_call: NA; clone_size: NA; v_call: TRBV5-4
cdr3_nt: TGTGCCAGCAGTGTTTCGACAGGGGGGTATGAAAAACTGTTTTTT; cdr3_aa: CASSVSTGGYEKLFF; j_call: TRBJ1-4; d_call: TRBD1; clone_size: NA; v_call: TRBV2
cdr3_nt: TGTGCCAGCAGCCTCGAACGGCGGCGCTCTGGAAACACCATATATTTT; cdr3_aa: CASSLERRRSGNTIYF; j_call: TRBJ1-3; d_call: NA; clone_size: few; v_call: TRBV7-9
cdr3_nt: TGCGCCAGCAGCGCCAACAGGGTTTTACGGGGCAATGAGCAGTTCTTC; cdr3_aa: CASSANRVLRGNEQFF; j_call: TRBJ2-1; d_call: NA; clone_size: few; v_call: TRBV5-1
cdr3_nt: TGTGCCAGCAGTTTCGGGTTTGGCCGCAATGAGCAGTTCTTC; cdr3_aa: CASSFGFGRNEQFF; j_call: TRBJ2-1; d_call: NA; clone_size: NA; v_call: TRBV28
cdr3_nt: TGTGCCAGTAGTGAGAGGACTACCGGAGCCTTGGGCTACACCTTC; cdr3_aa: CASSERTTGALGYTF; j_call: TRBJ1-2; d_call: NA; clone_size: NA; v_call: TRBV19
cdr3_nt: TGCGCCAGCAGTGAGTATCGAGGAAGCTCCTACGAGCAGTACTTC; cdr3_aa: CASSEYRGSSYEQYF; j_call: TRBJ2-7; d_call: NA; clone_size: few; v_call: TRBV10-1
cdr3_nt: TGTGCCAGCAGCGTAGTGGCCGCTAGCGGTGAAGAGACCCAGTACTTC; cdr3_aa: CASSVVAASGEETQYF; j_call: TRBJ2-5; d_call: TRBD2; clone_size: NA; v_call: TRBV9
cdr3_nt: TGTGCCAGTAGGATGGGCGGAGGGAGCAATCAGCCCCAGCATTTT; cdr3_aa: CASRMGGGSNQPQHF; j_call: TRBJ1-5; d_call: NA; clone_size: NA; v_call: TRBV19
cdr3_nt: TGCAGCGTTGATCCCAGGGGAGAGGCAGGAGAGACCCAGTACTTC; cdr3_aa: CSVDPRGEAGETQYF; j_call: TRBJ2-5; d_call: NA; clone_size: NA; v_call: TRBV29-1
cdr3_nt: TGCGCCAGCAGCTTATCAGGCGGCAATCAGCCCCAGCATTTT; cdr3_aa: CASSLSGGNQPQHF; j_call: TRBJ1-5; d_call: NA; clone_size: NA; v_call: TRBV5-1
cdr3_nt: TGCGCCAGCAGCGTCAGGGGAAACACAGATACGCAGTATTTT; cdr3_aa: CASSVRGNTDTQYF; j_call: TRBJ2-3; d_call: NA; clone_size: NA; v_call: TRBV5-1
cdr3_nt: TGTGCCACCCTCGTACAGGGGGCGCAGCAGCCCCAGCATTTT; cdr3_aa: CATLVQGAQQPQHF; j_call: TRBJ1-5; d_call: TRBD1; clone_size: once; v_call: TRBV19
cdr3_nt: TGTGCCAGCAGTACGGACAGGGCCGAAAACTACAATGAGCAGTTCTTC; cdr3_aa: CASSTDRAENYNEQFF; j_call: TRBJ2-1; d_call: TRBD1; clone_size: NA; v_call: TRBV6-2/TRBV6-3
cdr3_nt: TGTGCCAGCAGCGCGACTAGCGGAAGCACAGATACGCAGTATTTT; cdr3_aa: CASSATSGSTDTQYF; j_call: TRBJ2-3; d_call: TRBD2; clone_size: NA; v_call: TRBV5-4
cdr3_nt: TGTGCCAGCAGTAAGACCGGGACTTTCTCTTCACCCCTCCACTTT; cdr3_aa: CASSKTGTFSSPLHF; j_call: TRBJ1-6; d_call: NA; clone_size: NA; v_call: TRBV28
cdr3_nt: TGTGCCAGCAGCTTAGGGACAGTTTATAGCAATCAGCCCCAGCATTTT; cdr3_aa: CASSLGTVYSNQPQHF; j_call: TRBJ1-5; d_call: NA; clone_size: NA; v_call: TRBV7-6
cdr3_nt: TGTGCCAGCAGCCAACGTCGCGGGAGGGATACGCAGTATTTT; cdr3_aa: CASSQRRGRDTQYF; j_call: TRBJ2-3; d_call: TRBD2; clone_size: NA; v_call: TRBV3-1/TRBV3-2
cdr3_nt: TGTGCCAGCAGAGAAGCAGGGGGATATGGCTACACCTTC; cdr3_aa: CASREAGGYGYTF; j_call: TRBJ1-2; d_call: TRBD1; clone_size: once; v_call: TRBV6-4
cdr3_nt: TGTGCCATCAGTGCAAGCGGGAGCTCTGGGGCCAACGTCCTGACTTTC; cdr3_aa: CAISASGSSGANVLTF; j_call: TRBJ2-6; d_call: TRBD2; clone_size: NA; v_call: TRBV10-3
cdr3_nt: TGTGCCAGCAGCCCCAGACAGACAAACTATGGCTACACCTTC; cdr3_aa: CASSPRQTNYGYTF; j_call: TRBJ1-2; d_call: NA; clone_size: NA; v_call: TRBV7-9
cdr3_nt: TGTGCCAGCAGCTTAGTCGGGGGACGACCTGAATACAATGAGCAGTTCTTC; cdr3_aa: CASSLVGGRPEYNEQFF; j_call: TRBJ2-1; d_call: NA; clone_size: NA; v_call: TRBV7-9